This T cell receptor (beta chain) stems from a study of T cells after yellow fever vaccination. Findings and caveats of the study: Clonotypes found in both CD4 and CD8 compartments made up a small share. Peaking faster, on day 5 versus 15, the secondary response was nonetheless weaker. FACS-sorted repertoires might harbor abundant contaminating clonotypes from the bulk population.

The sample holds many counts of this clonotype. Its antigen is not identified. The CDR3 covers 13 residues. Germline lookup yields CDR1 MNHEY and CDR2 SVGEGT. The ends were cut back, 7 bases at V and 8 bases at J, with 15 bases in the middle. The 5'RACE template-switching step produced TCR cDNA and added a universal primer site and UMIs. In TCRdb, the 5' RACE reads were re-called with MiXCR into one record per CDR3 protein. Seen here are a few hundred thousand distinct CDR3 sequences, more than 3.5% observed once, and the top ten hold approximately 18%. The source material was PBMCs, sampled 15 days after the yellow fever booster vaccination. This chain connects TRBV6-2 or TRBV6-3 to TRBJ2-1, with D unresolved. The TCR was taken from a man between 18 and 35 years old who received the YFV17D yellow fever vaccine. CDR3 DNA: TGTGCCAGCAACCCCGCGGCTGCGGATGAGCAGTTCTTC. Residues: CASNPAAADEQFF.